This T cell receptor (beta chain) emerged from a study of shared clonotypes between healthy human individuals. Evenly divided among several immunoSEQ plates was the genomic DNA of each subset. Some 30,000 T cell genomes (approximately 190 ng DNA) went into each sorted-subset replicate. Only in-frame clones appear in the TCRdb table, and some are missing; sequencing was by immunoSEQ multiplex PCR. The sample holds over a million clones; about 76% are singletons and the top ten take 1.4% to 1.5%. The V end was cut by 2 bases, the J end by 0 bases, with 10 bases between. The CDR3 consists of 15 residues. Germline CDR1 SGHRS, CDR2 YFSETQ. Study-wide results and limits: Non-shared clonotypes showed lower generation probabilities than clonotypes common to all four donors.

Worth noting for this clone: Its antigen is still unknown.

The chain couples TRBV5-1 to TRBJ2-3; D ambiguous. Specimen: memory CD4+ T cells sorted from blood. The subset was: CD45RA-negative fraction. The source is a man between 18 and 29 years old in good health. This CDR3 reads CASSFVSPSTDTQYF. CDR3 nucleotide sequence: TGCGCCAGCAGCTTTGTTTCCCCTAGCACAGATACGCAGTATTTT.